This is a list of T cell receptor beta chains from one sample in a study of blood T cell repertoires in COVID-19. The repertoire was sequenced with immunoSEQ multiplex PCR; TCRdb's copy has only in-frame clones and lacks some. This sample has about 110,000 clones; roughly four fifths occur once, and the top ten carry 16%. Sequencing was done on a sample of peripheral blood. All receptors come from a woman in her sixties with acute or convalescent COVID-19. The CDR3 runs from the conserved cysteine through the conserved F or W. The D gene is left open where the match is weak. The size entry is marked missing in some rows and otherwise reads once, few, many or a size class.

abundance: .; j_gene: TRBJ1-1; d_gene: .; v_gene: TRBV7-3; CDR3nt: TGTGCCAGCAGCTCCACGACGGGGTCTGAAGCTTTCTTT; CDR3aa: CASSSTTGSEAFF
abundance: .; j_gene: TRBJ2-1; d_gene: TRBD2; v_gene: TRBV27; CDR3nt: TGTGCCAGCTCATGGACTAGCGGGGTCGTTGAGTTCTTC; CDR3aa: CASSWTSGVVEFF
abundance: .; j_gene: TRBJ1-4; d_gene: .; v_gene: TRBV7-2; CDR3nt: TGTGCCAGCAGCTTAGGACACCTTAATGAAAAACTGTTTTTT; CDR3aa: CASSLGHLNEKLFF
abundance: .; j_gene: TRBJ1-4; d_gene: .; v_gene: TRBV14; CDR3nt: TGTGCCAGCAGCCAAGTTATGGCAGAAAAACTGTTTTTT; CDR3aa: CASSQVMAEKLFF
abundance: .; j_gene: TRBJ1-6; d_gene: .; v_gene: TRBV28; CDR3nt: TGTGCCAGCAGTTTACGGCCCGGGAACTATAATTCACCCCTCCACTTT; CDR3aa: CASSLRPGNYNSPLHF
abundance: .; j_gene: TRBJ1-1; d_gene: .; v_gene: TRBV9; CDR3nt: TGTGCCAGCAGCGGTAGCGGGGGGCCAACTGAAGCTTTCTTT; CDR3aa: CASSGSGGPTEAFF
abundance: .; j_gene: TRBJ2-1; d_gene: TRBD1; v_gene: TRBV19; CDR3nt: TGTGCCAGTAGTGTAACCGGGACAGGTAGCAATGAGCAGTTCTTC; CDR3aa: CASSVTGTGSNEQFF
abundance: .; j_gene: TRBJ2-1; d_gene: TRBD1; v_gene: TRBV6-5; CDR3nt: TGTGCCAGCAGTCGCGGACAGGGCGTCTACAATGAGCAGTTCTTC; CDR3aa: CASSRGQGVYNEQFF
abundance: .; j_gene: TRBJ2-3; d_gene: TRBD1; v_gene: TRBV5-1; CDR3nt: TGCGCCAGCAGCCCCCAGACAGGGGACCTGTATTTT; CDR3aa: CASSPQTGDLYF
abundance: few; j_gene: TRBJ2-1; d_gene: .; v_gene: TRBV4-1; CDR3nt: TGCGCCAGCAGCCCCCGAGTGTCCTACAATGAGCAGTTCTTC; CDR3aa: CASSPRVSYNEQFF
abundance: .; j_gene: TRBJ1-1; d_gene: .; v_gene: TRBV4-2; CDR3nt: TGTGCCAGCAGCCAAGCCCGAGTACAGGACGGGACTGAAGCTTTCTTT; CDR3aa: CASSQARVQDGTEAFF
abundance: .; j_gene: TRBJ2-1; d_gene: .; v_gene: TRBV7-9; CDR3nt: TGTGCCAGCAGCCCTCGCTACAATGAGCAGTTCTTC; CDR3aa: CASSPRYNEQFF
abundance: few; j_gene: TRBJ1-6; d_gene: .; v_gene: TRBV4-2; CDR3nt: TGTGCCAGCAGCCGTCTCCCGGGGTGGGTCAATTCACCCCTCCACTTT; CDR3aa: CASSRLPGWVNSPLHF
abundance: .; j_gene: TRBJ2-5; d_gene: TRBD2; v_gene: TRBV5-6; CDR3nt: TGTGCCAGCAGCTTGGTAGCGGGGGTAGATGAGACCCAGTACTTC; CDR3aa: CASSLVAGVDETQYF
abundance: .; j_gene: TRBJ1-1; d_gene: TRBD1; v_gene: TRBV2; CDR3nt: TGTGCCAGCAAGTATTCGGGACAGGGATACACTGAAGCTTTCTTT; CDR3aa: CASKYSGQGYTEAFF
abundance: .; j_gene: TRBJ2-3; d_gene: TRBD2; v_gene: TRBV29-1; CDR3nt: TGCAGCGCCGGAGGTCTAGCGGGGTTCTCGAAGGCAGATACGCAGTATTTT; CDR3aa: CSAGGLAGFSKADTQYF
abundance: .; j_gene: TRBJ1-2; d_gene: TRBD1; v_gene: TRBV6-2/TRBV6-3; CDR3nt: TGTGCCAGCAGTTACCCCACAGGGGGCCGTGATGGCTACACCTTC; CDR3aa: CASSYPTGGRDGYTF
abundance: .; j_gene: TRBJ2-4; d_gene: .; v_gene: TRBV19; CDR3nt: TGTGCCAGTAGTATAATTTGGAGGACCGTAGCCAAAAACATTCAGTACTTC; CDR3aa: CASSIIWRTVAKNIQYF
abundance: .; j_gene: TRBJ2-2; d_gene: .; v_gene: TRBV6-2/TRBV6-3; CDR3nt: TGTGCCAGCAGTTACTGGAGGGAGGGGGAGCTGTTTTTT; CDR3aa: CASSYWREGELFF
abundance: .; j_gene: TRBJ1-1; d_gene: .; v_gene: TRBV28; CDR3nt: TGTGCCAGCATCCCCTACGGCACTGAAGCTTTCTTT; CDR3aa: CASIPYGTEAFF
abundance: once; j_gene: TRBJ1-1; d_gene: TRBD1; v_gene: TRBV12-5; CDR3nt: TGTGCTAGTGGTTTGGTCCCCCTCACAGGGGCGGACACTGAAGCTTTCTTT; CDR3aa: CASGLVPLTGADTEAFF
abundance: .; j_gene: TRBJ2-7; d_gene: .; v_gene: TRBV6-6; CDR3nt: TGTGCTCTTGGGGGCCCCACCACCTACGAGCAGTACTTC; CDR3aa: CALGGPTTYEQYF
abundance: .; j_gene: TRBJ1-5; d_gene: .; v_gene: TRBV28; CDR3nt: TGTGCCAGCACCGTGGCACAGTCGAATCAGCCCCAGCATTTT; CDR3aa: CASTVAQSNQPQHF
abundance: .; j_gene: TRBJ2-7; d_gene: TRBD1; v_gene: TRBV24-1; CDR3nt: TGTGCCACCGCGGCCCGCGACAGGGGGCACCCCTACGAGCAGTACTTC; CDR3aa: CATAARDRGHPYEQYF
abundance: .; j_gene: TRBJ2-7; d_gene: .; v_gene: TRBV5-1; CDR3nt: TGCGCCAGCACAGTAGCAGAGGGGGTTCCCTACGAGCAGTACTTC; CDR3aa: CASTVAEGVPYEQYF
abundance: .; j_gene: TRBJ1-6; d_gene: .; v_gene: TRBV6-1; CDR3nt: TGTGCCAGCAGTGAACTCAGGGGCGTTTATTCACCCCTCCACTTT; CDR3aa: CASSELRGVYSPLHF
abundance: .; j_gene: TRBJ1-5; d_gene: .; v_gene: TRBV6-5; CDR3nt: TGTGCCAGCAGCTCCGACAGGTCCTTCAATCAGCCCCAGCATTTT; CDR3aa: CASSSDRSFNQPQHF
abundance: .; j_gene: TRBJ2-3; d_gene: .; v_gene: TRBV30; CDR3nt: TGTGCCTGGAGTGTATTCGAGGGCTTCGGCACAGATACGCAGTATTTT; CDR3aa: CAWSVFEGFGTDTQYF
abundance: many; j_gene: TRBJ2-7; d_gene: .; v_gene: TRBV11-3; CDR3nt: TGTGCCAGCAGCCGAGTCCGGGAGTCCTACGAGCAGTACTTC; CDR3aa: CASSRVRESYEQYF
abundance: .; j_gene: TRBJ2-5; d_gene: .; v_gene: TRBV4-3; CDR3nt: TGCGCCAGCAGCCAAGATCCTACCGAGGAGGAGACCCAGTACTTC; CDR3aa: CASSQDPTEEETQYF
abundance: .; j_gene: TRBJ2-2; d_gene: TRBD2; v_gene: TRBV11-2; CDR3nt: TGTGCCAGCAGCTTAGGCGGGGGGGCTGTTGGCGGGGAGCTGTTTTTT; CDR3aa: CASSLGGGAVGGELFF
abundance: .; j_gene: TRBJ2-1; d_gene: TRBD2; v_gene: TRBV11-3; CDR3nt: TGTGCCAGCAGCTTAGACGTAGCGGGAAATTTCCCGTTCTTC; CDR3aa: CASSLDVAGNFPFF
abundance: .; j_gene: TRBJ1-2; d_gene: .; v_gene: TRBV21-1; CDR3nt: TGTGCCAGCGCCTGCGAGCGCTACACCTTC; CDR3aa: CASACERYTF
abundance: .; j_gene: TRBJ2-1; d_gene: TRBD1; v_gene: TRBV7-9; CDR3nt: TGTGCCAGCAGCGACAACAGGGGGCTGAATGAGCAGTTCTTC; CDR3aa: CASSDNRGLNEQFF
abundance: .; j_gene: TRBJ2-3; d_gene: .; v_gene: TRBV4-1; CDR3nt: TGCGCCAGCAGCCAACAGGGCACAGATACGCAGTATTTT; CDR3aa: CASSQQGTDTQYF
abundance: few; j_gene: TRBJ2-5; d_gene: TRBD2; v_gene: TRBV11-1; CDR3nt: TGTGCCAGCAGCTTACGTCGGGGGGGCCCGGGAGAGACCCAGTACTTC; CDR3aa: CASSLRRGGPGETQYF
abundance: .; j_gene: TRBJ1-2; d_gene: .; v_gene: TRBV6-5; CDR3nt: TGTGCCAGCACTGTCGGACAGCCGGGTAGCTATGGCTACACCTTC; CDR3aa: CASTVGQPGSYGYTF
abundance: .; j_gene: TRBJ2-1; d_gene: TRBD2; v_gene: TRBV2; CDR3nt: TGTGCCAGCAGACTAGCGGGGGGGTCGGTGTCCTACAATGAGCAGTTCTTC; CDR3aa: CASRLAGGSVSYNEQFF
abundance: .; j_gene: TRBJ1-1; d_gene: .; v_gene: TRBV14; CDR3nt: TGTGCCAGCAGTCGTTATGGGGGGGGCATGCACACTGAAGCTTTCTTT; CDR3aa: CASSRYGGGMHTEAFF
abundance: .; j_gene: TRBJ1-6; d_gene: TRBD1; v_gene: TRBV19; CDR3nt: TGTGCCAGTAGTCCCTGGGGACAGGGCACTTCACCCCTCCACTTT; CDR3aa: CASSPWGQGTSPLHF
abundance: .; j_gene: TRBJ2-2; d_gene: .; v_gene: TRBV7-3; CDR3nt: TGTGCCAGCAGCCCGTACGGGGGACACACCGGGGAGCTGTTTTTT; CDR3aa: CASSPYGGHTGELFF
abundance: .; j_gene: TRBJ1-3; d_gene: TRBD1; v_gene: TRBV5-5; CDR3nt: TGTGCCAGCACACGACAGGGGGCTGGTGGAAACACCATATATTTT; CDR3aa: CASTRQGAGGNTIYF
abundance: .; j_gene: TRBJ1-1; d_gene: .; v_gene: TRBV7-9; CDR3nt: TGTGCCAGCAGCTTAGGCGGGGGGCGGGCTGAAGCTTTCTTT; CDR3aa: CASSLGGGRAEAFF
abundance: .; j_gene: TRBJ1-1; d_gene: .; v_gene: TRBV29-1; CDR3nt: TGCAGCGTTGCGGTCGGGTTGACAGACACTGAAGCTTTCTTT; CDR3aa: CSVAVGLTDTEAFF
abundance: .; j_gene: TRBJ2-7; d_gene: .; v_gene: TRBV5-1; CDR3nt: TGCGCCAGCAGCTTGGAAGGGGGCTACGAGCAGTACTTC; CDR3aa: CASSLEGGYEQYF
abundance: .; j_gene: TRBJ2-5; d_gene: TRBD2; v_gene: TRBV7-2; CDR3nt: TGTGCCAGCAGCTTTCAGTCGGGGGGGCGGGAGACCCAGTACTTC; CDR3aa: CASSFQSGGRETQYF
abundance: .; j_gene: TRBJ1-1; d_gene: .; v_gene: TRBV10-3; CDR3nt: TGTGCCATCAGTGATGACAGCTATAACACTGAAGCTTTCTTT; CDR3aa: CAISDDSYNTEAFF